One and the same sample provided the 4 T cell receptor beta chains below, sequenced in a study of cytotoxic CD8 clonotypes in ibrutinib-treated CLL. Method: immunoSEQ multiplex PCR; TCRdb's copy keeps in-frame clones and lacks some. The sample yields about 20,000 clones, around 80% seen once. The input for sequencing was PBMCs, taken before ibrutinib treatment. The receptors were sampled from a human donor with chronic lymphocytic leukemia.

J is TRBJ1-6 and V is TRBV6-6; TRBD1 is a possible D gene (6 bases). Trimming cost V 7 bases and J 6 bases, with 13 bases left between them. Germline V lookup: CDR1 MNHNY, CDR2 SVGAGI (reference sequence). This CDR3 is 14 amino acids long. In DNA, the CDR3 is TGTGCCAGCACCCTCGGACAGTTTAATTCACCCCTCCACTTT. Amino acids: CASTLGQFNSPLHF.

The rearrangement uses TRBV6-1 and TRBJ1-5, with a possible D match to TRBD1 (5 bases). Trimming took off 4 bases at V and 2 bases at J, with 24 bases between the two ends. The length of the CDR3 is 19 residues. Germline-derived CDR1 and CDR2 are MNHNS and SASEGT. This CDR3 is CASSVSTGGSGGGNQPQHF. In DNA, the CDR3 is TGTGCCAGCAGTGTTTCTACAGGCGGATCGGGAGGGGGCAATCAGCCCCAGCATTTT.

The chain carries TRBV30 and TRBJ2-7; D unclear. V was cut by 2 bases and J by 7 bases, with 18 bases left in between. Germline assignment: CDR1 GTSNPN and CDR2 SVGIG (reference sequence). There are 14 residues in the CDR3. The CDR3 here is CAWSFGSHSGEQYF. CDR3 DNA sequence: TGTGCCTGGAGTTTTGGGTCACACAGTGGGGAGCAGTACTTC.

The gene calls are TRBV5-4 and TRBJ1-5, with D hard to call. V lost 3 bases and J 4 bases, leaving 11 bases between the germline ends. CDR3 length: 14 amino acids. Germline CDR1 reads SGHNT; CDR2 reads YYREEE (reference sequence). The DNA for the CDR3 is TGTGCCAGCAGCTCTGGGATTCGTAATCAGCCCCAGCATTTT. Translation gives CASSSGIRNQPQHF.